The T cell receptor (beta chain) under discussion was sequenced for a study of control samples from healthy donors and cancer patients. Germline V CDR1 and CDR2: SGHRS, YFSETQ. The CDR3 is 14 residues long. With V trimmed by 3 bases and J by 0 bases, 3 bases remained unmatched. The data were produced by immunoSEQ multiplex PCR, yet TCRdb's version contains in-frame clones alone and is incomplete. The profile shows some 410,000 clones, about 93% of them singletons. Sequencing was performed on PBMCs. The chain combines TRBV5-1 with TRBJ2-7, with TRBD1 matching 7 bases. The receptor was derived from a man aged 35-49 years with head and neck cancer. The CDR3: CASSWGQSSYEQYF. As DNA, the CDR3 is TGCGCCAGCAGCTGGGGACAGTCCTCCTACGAGCAGTACTTC.